The T cell receptor beta chain described here comes from a study of molecular identifiers for immune sequencing clone quantification. Study results and limitations: Clonotypes surpassing 20 RNA copies contained over 98% of effector molecules, versus under 1% in naive cells.

The length of the CDR3 is 12 residues. Germline CDR1 SGHDT, CDR2 YYEEEE. The V end lost 3 bases, the J end lost 8 bases, and 10 bases lay between the germline ends. The table lists this clonotype with many counts. Its antigen is unidentified. Library preparation followed earlier protocols using designated TCR primers. TCRdb re-called the PCR reads through MiXCR, storing one row per CDR3 protein. Of over 550,000 distinct CDR3 sequences listed, around 25% are singletons. Sorted naive CD8 T cells, 20,000 to 1,000,000, were sequenced from 10%, 30% or 50% RNA. The authors gated naive CD8 T cells as CD8+CD4-CCR7+CD45RA+ for sorting.

The chain is built from TRBV5-6 and TRBJ2-3; no firm D call. What was sequenced was naive CD8+ T cells from blood, with Jurkat cell RNA spiked in. Noted subset: FACS-sorted CD8+CD4-CCR7+CD45RA+ naive T cells. This receptor was taken from a human donor in good health. Some libraries in this study had Jurkat cell RNA spiked in. The CDR3 DNA is TGTGCCAGCAGCTCGGACCCGAGTACGCAGTATTTT. Translated: CASSSDPSTQYF.